This record concerns one TCR beta chain sequence. This sample is drawn from a study of shared clonotypes between healthy human individuals. Study as a whole: Each donor's CD8 memory used one plate, CD8 naive two, each CD4 subset three.

V was pared by 0 bases and J by 9 bases, with 6 bases between. The V gene's germline CDR1 is GTSNPN and CDR2 SVGIG (reference sequence). The CDR3 extends over 12 amino acids. Subsets obtained from CD4+ cells comprised CD45RA+ naive and CD45RA-negative memory cells. This was a deep-level run. The assay was immunoSEQ multiplex PCR, and TCRdb's table has in-frame clones only and misses some. Seen here are a few million clones, approximately 93% observed once, and the top ten hold 0.3% to 0.4%. This TCR was sampled from a man between 18 and 35 years old in good health. Some clones in this sample may be carry-over from other donors' samples. The chain couples TRBV30 to TRBJ1-6; D remains unclear. The specimen sequenced was naive CD4+ T cells from PBMCs. Subset indicated: CD45RA+ positively selected. CDR3 nucleotide sequence: TGTGCCTGGAGTGTATTGTTTTCACCCCTCCACTTT. It specifies CAWSVLFSPLHF.